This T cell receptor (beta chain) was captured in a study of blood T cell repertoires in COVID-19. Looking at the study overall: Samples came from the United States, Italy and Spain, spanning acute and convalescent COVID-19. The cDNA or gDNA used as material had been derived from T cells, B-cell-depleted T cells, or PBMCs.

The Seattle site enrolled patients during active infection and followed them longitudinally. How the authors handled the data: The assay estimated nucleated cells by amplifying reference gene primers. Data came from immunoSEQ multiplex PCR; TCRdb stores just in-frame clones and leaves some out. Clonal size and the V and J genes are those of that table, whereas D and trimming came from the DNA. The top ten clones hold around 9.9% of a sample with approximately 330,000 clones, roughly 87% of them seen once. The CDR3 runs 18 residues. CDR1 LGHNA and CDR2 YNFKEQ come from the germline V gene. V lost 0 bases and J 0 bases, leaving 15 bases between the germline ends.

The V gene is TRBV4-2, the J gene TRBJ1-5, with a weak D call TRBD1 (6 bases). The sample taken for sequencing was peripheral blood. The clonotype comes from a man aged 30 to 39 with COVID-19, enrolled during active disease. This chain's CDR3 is CASSQDVRGGISNQPQHF. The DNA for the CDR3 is TGTGCCAGCAGCCAAGATGTGAGGGGGGGGATTAGCAATCAGCCCCAGCATTTT.